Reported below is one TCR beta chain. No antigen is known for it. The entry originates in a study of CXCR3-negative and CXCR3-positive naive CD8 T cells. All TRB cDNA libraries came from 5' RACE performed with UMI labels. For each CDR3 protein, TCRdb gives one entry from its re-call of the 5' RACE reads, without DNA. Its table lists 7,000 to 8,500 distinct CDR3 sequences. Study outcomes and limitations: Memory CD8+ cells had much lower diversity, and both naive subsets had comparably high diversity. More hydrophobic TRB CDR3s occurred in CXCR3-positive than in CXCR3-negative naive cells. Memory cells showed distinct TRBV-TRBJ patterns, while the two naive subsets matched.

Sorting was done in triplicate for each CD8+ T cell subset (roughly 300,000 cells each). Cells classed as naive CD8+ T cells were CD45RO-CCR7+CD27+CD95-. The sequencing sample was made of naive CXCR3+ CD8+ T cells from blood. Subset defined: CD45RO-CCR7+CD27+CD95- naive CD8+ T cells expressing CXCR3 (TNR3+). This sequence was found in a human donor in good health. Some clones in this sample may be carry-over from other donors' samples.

The CDR3: CASSVGLLDEQYF. V gene TRBV28 combines with J gene TRBJ2-7; TCRdb gives TRBD2 as the D gene, but with no DNA this cannot be confirmed. The CDR3 sequence is 13 residues long. Germline V gene lookup returns CDR1 MDHEN and CDR2 SYDVKM.